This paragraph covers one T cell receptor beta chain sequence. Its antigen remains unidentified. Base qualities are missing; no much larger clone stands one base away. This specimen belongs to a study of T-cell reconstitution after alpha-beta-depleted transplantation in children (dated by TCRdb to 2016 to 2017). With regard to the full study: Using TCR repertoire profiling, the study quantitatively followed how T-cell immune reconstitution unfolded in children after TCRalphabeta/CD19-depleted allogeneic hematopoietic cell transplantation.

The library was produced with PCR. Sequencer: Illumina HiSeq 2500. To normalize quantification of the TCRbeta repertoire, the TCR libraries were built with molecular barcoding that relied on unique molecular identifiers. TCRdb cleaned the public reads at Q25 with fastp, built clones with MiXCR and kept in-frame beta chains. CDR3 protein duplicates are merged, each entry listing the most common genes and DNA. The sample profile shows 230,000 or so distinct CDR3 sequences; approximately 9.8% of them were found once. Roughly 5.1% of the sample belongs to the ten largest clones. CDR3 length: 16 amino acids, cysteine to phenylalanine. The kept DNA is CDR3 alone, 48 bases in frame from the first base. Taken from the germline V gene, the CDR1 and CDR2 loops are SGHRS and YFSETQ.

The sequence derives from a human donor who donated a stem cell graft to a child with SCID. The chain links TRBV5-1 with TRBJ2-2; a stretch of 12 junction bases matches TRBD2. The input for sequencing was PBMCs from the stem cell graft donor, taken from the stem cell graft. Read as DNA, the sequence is TGCCCCAACAGCGTAAGGACTAGCGGGGACACCGGGGAGCTGTTTTTT. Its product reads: CPNSVRTSGDTGELFF.